Following are 27 T cell receptor beta chains from one sample sequenced in a study of blood T cell repertoires in COVID-19. Only in-frame clones appear in the TCRdb table, and some are missing; sequencing was by immunoSEQ multiplex PCR. The profile shows around 420,000 clones, approximately 91% of them singletons. What was sequenced was PBMCs or T cells enriched from blood (not recorded which). The receptors come from a middle-aged woman with acute COVID-19.

This chain uses TRBV12-3 or TRBV12-4 with TRBJ2-7, with 9 bases aligning to TRBD1. There are 12 residues in the CDR3. Trimming cost V 6 bases and J 5 bases; bases outside gene matches: 2. The CDR3 region is CASSRDRDEQYF. As DNA, the CDR3 is TGTGCCAGCAGCCGGGACAGGGACGAGCAGTACTTC.

Turning to this clone: The same CDR3 is also encoded by other DNA sequences in this sample. The chain links TRBV2 to TRBJ1-1, with TRBD1 matching 8 bases. The CDR3 runs to 14 residues. Germline CDR1 SNHLY, CDR2 FYNNEI. The J segment lost 2 bases and the V segment lost 3 bases, leaving 2 bases of the junction unmatched. CDR3 nucleotides: TGTGCCAGCAGTGAGACAGGGGTAAACACTGAAGCTTTCTTT. Its translation: CASSETGVNTEAFF.

The J gene is TRBJ2-7, the V gene TRBV6-5; 7 bases agree with TRBD1. The CDR3 loop spans 14 amino acids. The J segment lost 0 bases and the V segment lost 4 bases, leaving 3 bases of the junction unmatched. Germline CDR1 MNHEY, CDR2 SVGAGI. CDR3 in amino acids: CASSSRQGSYEQYF. The CDR3 bases are TGTGCCAGCAGTTCCAGACAGGGCTCCTACGAGCAGTACTTC.

The V gene is TRBV25-1, the J gene TRBJ1-5; 7 nucleotides match TRBD1. In germline, CDR1 is MGHDK, CDR2 SYGVNS. There are 12 residues in the CDR3. J lost 7 bases, V lost 7 bases, and 4 bases had no gene match. The CDR3 region is CASNTGVQPQHF. The CDR3 bases are TGTGCCAGCAATACAGGGGTCCAGCCCCAGCATTTT.

The V gene is TRBV7-7, the J gene TRBJ2-5; perhaps TRBD2 as D (7 bases). Trimming removed 3 bases at V and 5 bases at J, with 10 bases between. This CDR3 region has 13 residues. Germline loops: CDR1 SSHAT, CDR2 FNYEAQ (reference sequence). The CDR3 spells CASSLGGLETQYF. The DNA for the CDR3 is TGTGCCAGCAGCTTGGGGGGGCTGGAGACCCAGTACTTC. Together with reference TRBV7-7 and TRBJ2-5, the CDR3 gives the full variable domain: GAGVSQSPRYKVTKRGQDVTLRCDPISSHATLYWYQQALGQGPEFLTYFNYEAQPDKSGLPSDRFSAERPEGSISTLTIQRTEQRDSAMYRCASSLGGLETQYFGPGTRLLVL.

The chain combines TRBV13 with TRBJ2-1; 12 bases are shared with TRBD2. Trimming at V came to 4 bases and at J to 5 bases, leaving 3 bases not matched to a gene. Germline-derived CDR1 and CDR2 are PRHDT and FYEKMQ (reference sequence). The CDR3 is 15 amino acids. The CDR3 bases are TGTGCCAGCAGCTCCCGACTAGCGGGGGACAATGAGCAGTTCTTC. This sequence encodes CASSSRLAGDNEQFF.

The rearrangement joins TRBV12-3 or TRBV12-4 to TRBJ1-1, with D maybe TRBD1 (6 bases). The CDR3 sequence is 13 residues long. Trimming pared 5 bases from V and 2 bases from J, leaving 9 bases between. As DNA, the CDR3 is TGTGCCAGCAGTGGACAGCCTAACACTGAAGCTTTCTTT. Translated, it gives CASSGQPNTEAFF.

This clone appeared a single time. This chain connects TRBV11-3 to TRBJ2-1; 13 bases align to TRBD2. This CDR3 comprises 15 residues. Trimming at V came to 4 bases and at J to 6 bases, leaving 3 bases not matched to a gene. CDR1 SGHNT and CDR2 YENEEA come from the germline V gene. CDR3 DNA sequence: TGTGCCAGCAGCTCTGGACTAGCGGGGGTCAATGAGCAGTTCTTC. The encoded protein is CASSSGLAGVNEQFF.

The chain links TRBV5-1 to TRBJ2-3; 8 nucleotides line up with TRBD1. The CDR3 runs 14 residues. V trimming: 3 bases; J trimming: 5 bases; junction bases outside the gene matches: 5. Germline CDR1 is SGHRS and CDR2 is YFSETQ. DNA for the CDR3: TGCGCCAGCAGCTGGACAGGGTCTAGAGATACGCAGTATTTT. This encodes CASSWTGSRDTQYF. Together with reference TRBV5-1 and TRBJ2-3, the CDR3 gives the full variable domain: KAGVTQTPRYLIKTRGQQVTLSCSPISGHRSVSWYQQTPGQGLQFLFEYFSETQRNKGNFPGRFSGRQFSNSRSEMNVSTLELGDSALYLCASSWTGSRDTQYFGPGTRLTVL.

This clone was detected once. The rearrangement links TRBV9 to TRBJ2-1; D is uncertain. The V and J ends lost 3 bases and 6 bases respectively, with 13 bases between them. The CDR3 extends over 14 amino acids. Germline lookup yields CDR1 SGDLS and CDR2 YYNGEE. The CDR3 loop reads CASSGPGRSNEQFF. Written as DNA, the CDR3 is TGTGCCAGCAGCGGGCCGGGTAGGAGCAATGAGCAGTTCTTC.

The chain links TRBV11-2 to TRBJ1-1, with 7 nucleotides matching TRBD1. V trimming: 5 bases; J trimming: 1 base; junction bases outside the gene matches: 4. The CDR3 contains 14 residues. The germline V gene has CDR1 SGHAT and CDR2 FQNNGV. The CDR3 DNA is TGTGCCAGCAGCCGACGGACAGGGAACACTGAAGCTTTCTTT. Translated: CASSRRTGNTEAFF. The full variable domain, in which reference TRBV11-2 and TRBJ1-1 provide the parts outside the CDR3, is EAGVAQSPRYKIIEKRQSVAFWCNPISGHATLYWYQQILGQGPKLLIQFQNNGVVDDSQLPKDRFSAERLKGVDSTLKIQPAKLEDSAVYLCASSRRTGNTEAFFGQGTRLTVV.

This chain joins TRBV9 and TRBJ1-1; 8 nucleotides align to TRBD1. The CDR3 is 14 amino acids. CDR1 SGDLS and CDR2 YYNGEE come from the germline V gene. V shed 6 bases and J 7 bases; nucleotides not matched to a gene: 11. CDR3 sequence: CASTGGPTPSEAFF. The CDR3 DNA sequence: TGTGCCAGCACAGGGGGCCCTACTCCCAGTGAAGCTTTCTTT.

J is TRBJ2-3 and V is TRBV6-4; D may be TRBD2 (5 bases). Germline V gene sequence: CDR1 MRHNA, CDR2 SNTAGT. This CDR3 is 13 amino acids long. The V end was cut by 2 bases, the J end by 6 bases, with 9 bases between. The CDR3 DNA reads TGTGCCAGCAGTGACCGGACTGGGGATACGCAGTATTTT. Translated: CASSDRTGDTQYF.

This chain uses TRBV5-1 with TRBJ1-2; D is uncertain. Germline V lookup: CDR1 SGHRS, CDR2 YFSETQ. The CDR3 contains 15 residues. Trimming took 0 bases from V and 8 from J, leaving 17 bases between them. CDR3 residues: CASSLAGRSGLGYTF. The CDR3, as DNA: TGCGCCAGCAGCTTGGCCGGTCGGAGCGGGTTAGGCTACACCTTC. Full variable domain (missing parts from reference TRBV5-1 and TRBJ1-2): KAGVTQTPRYLIKTRGQQVTLSCSPISGHRSVSWYQQTPGQGLQFLFEYFSETQRNKGNFPGRFSGRQFSNSRSEMNVSTLELGDSALYLCASSLAGRSGLGYTFGSGTRLTVV.

The chain recombines TRBV5-1 with TRBJ2-7; 9 bases line up with TRBD1. The CDR3 runs to 15 residues. Germline-derived CDR1 and CDR2 are SGHRS and YFSETQ. With 0 bases clipped from V and 2 bases from J, the junction kept 3 bases outside the gene matches. CDR3 region: CASSLGTGAPYEQYF. The CDR3 DNA is TGCGCCAGCAGCTTGGGGACAGGGGCTCCCTACGAGCAGTACTTC.

V gene TRBV6-5 combines with J gene TRBJ2-3; a possible D gene is TRBD2 (6 bases). This CDR3 has 13 residues. Trimming cost V 0 bases and J 5 bases, with 6 bases left between them. Germline loops: CDR1 MNHEY, CDR2 SVGAGI. DNA for the CDR3: TGTGCCAGCAGTTACTCGGAGGGAGATACGCAGTATTTT. This translates into CASSYSEGDTQYF.

J is TRBJ2-2 and V is TRBV19, with TRBD2 matching 7 bases. The CDR3 covers 16 residues. Germline values: CDR1 LNHDA, CDR2 SQIVND (reference sequence). With 5 bases clipped from V and 4 bases from J, the junction kept 10 bases outside the gene matches. The CDR3 region is CASSSQGGGGTGELFF. The CDR3 nucleotides are TGTGCCAGTAGTTCCCAGGGCGGGGGTGGCACCGGGGAGCTGTTTTTT.

The chain joins TRBV5-1 to TRBJ2-7; 8 bases match TRBD2. J lost 0 bases, V lost 2 bases, and 4 bases had no gene match. Germline loops: CDR1 SGHRS, CDR2 YFSETQ. CDR3 length: 15 amino acids. The CDR3 nucleotides are TGCGCCAGCAGCTTTACGGGGGGGAGCTCCTACGAGCAGTACTTC. Translating it yields CASSFTGGSSYEQYF.

This chain uses TRBV27 with TRBJ1-1; 8 bases line up with TRBD1. V shed 3 bases, J shed 2 bases, and the junction held 5 bases outside the gene matches. This CDR3 region has 15 residues. Germline V lookup: CDR1 MNHEY, CDR2 SMNVEV (reference sequence). Here the CDR3 DNA reads TGTGCCAGCAGTTTGCAGGGGGCGGGAAACACTGAAGCTTTCTTT. This encodes CASSLQGAGNTEAFF.

The V gene is TRBV10-3, the J gene TRBJ2-7; TRBD1 might be the D (6 bases). V lost 5 bases and J 2 bases, leaving 13 bases between the germline ends. The CDR3 length is 14 residues. In germline, CDR1 is ENHRY, CDR2 SYGVKD. The CDR3 region is CAISTTGLAYEQYF. The CDR3 bases are TGTGCCATCAGTACTACAGGGCTGGCCTACGAGCAGTACTTC.

The chain uses TRBV7-9 and TRBJ1-2; possible D gene TRBD1, 6 bases. This CDR3 comprises 12 residues. CDR1 is SEHNR and CDR2 is FQNEAQ in the germline V gene (reference sequence). V was clipped by 1 base and J by 8 bases, with 8 bases between them. The CDR3 reads CASSLVRGGYTF. CDR3 in DNA: TGTGCCAGCAGCTTAGTCAGGGGCGGCTACACCTTC.

The chain has TRBV6-2 or TRBV6-3 and TRBJ1-3; a possible D gene is TRBD1 (6 bases). The germline V and J ends were trimmed by 4 bases and 0 bases, with 13 bases remaining between them. The CDR3 contains 16 residues. In germline, CDR1 is MNHEY, CDR2 SVGEGT. The CDR3 coding sequence is TGTGCCAGCAGTTCCAGGGGCCTTACCTCTGGAAACACCATATATTTT. Translating it yields CASSSRGLTSGNTIYF.

The V call is TRBV5-1, the J call TRBJ2-3, with 10 bases fitting TRBD1. V was clipped by 4 bases and J by 2 bases; unmatched bases: 4. Germline V CDR1 and CDR2: SGHRS, YFSETQ. The CDR3 extends over 15 amino acids. The CDR3 is CASSPGQGDTDTQYF. The DNA of the CDR3 is TGCGCCAGCAGCCCTGGACAGGGGGACACAGATACGCAGTATTTT. Full variable domain (missing parts from reference TRBV5-1 and TRBJ2-3): KAGVTQTPRYLIKTRGQQVTLSCSPISGHRSVSWYQQTPGQGLQFLFEYFSETQRNKGNFPGRFSGRQFSNSRSEMNVSTLELGDSALYLCASSPGQGDTDTQYFGPGTRLTVL.

This clone was seen more than once but under ten times. The rearrangement joins TRBV2 to TRBJ2-7; possible D gene TRBD1, 6 bases. Per the germline V gene, CDR1 is SNHLY and CDR2 is FYNNEI. Between the trimmed V and J ends, which lost 6 bases and 0 bases, there was a span of 9 bases. CDR3 size: 13 residues. The CDR3 nucleotides are TGTGCCAGCAGGGGGGCGGGCTCCTACGAGCAGTACTTC. Protein sequence: CASRGAGSYEQYF.

This chain joins TRBV5-1 and TRBJ1-3; no reliable D call. The CDR3 has 14 residues. CDR1 and CDR2 (germline): SGHRS, YFSETQ. V lost 4 bases and J lost 6, with 14 bases in between. CDR3 sequence (DNA): TGCGCCAGCAGCCCAACCGGGCGGGCAAACACCATATATTTT. It codes for CASSPTGRANTIYF. The full variable domain, completed using reference TRBV5-1 and TRBJ1-3, is KAGVTQTPRYLIKTRGQQVTLSCSPISGHRSVSWYQQTPGQGLQFLFEYFSETQRNKGNFPGRFSGRQFSNSRSEMNVSTLELGDSALYLCASSPTGRANTIYFGEGSWLTVV.

The chain combines TRBV3-1 (or the pseudogene TRBV3-2) with TRBJ1-2; 7 bases map to TRBD1. The CDR3 has 15 amino acids. The trim removed 0 bases at V and 7 bases at J, leaving 8 bases unmatched. Germline V gives CDR1 LGHDT, CDR2 YNNKEL (reference sequence). The CDR3 here is CASSQDERGGGGYTF. The CDR3 nucleotides read TGTGCCAGCAGCCAAGATGAGAGAGGGGGCGGTGGCTACACCTTC.

The V call is TRBV5-8, the J call TRBJ2-5, with a tentative D call TRBD1 (5 bases). V was clipped by 4 bases and J by 2 bases, with 12 bases between them. Germline-derived CDR1 and CDR2 are SGHTS and YDEGEE. This CDR3 comprises 14 residues. CDR3 in amino acids: CASSLSTGQETQYF. CDR3 DNA sequence: TGTGCCAGCAGCCTAAGTACAGGTCAAGAGACCCAGTACTTC.